The 4 T cell receptor beta chains reported below all come from one sample, sequenced in a study of blood T cell repertoires in COVID-19 (TCRdb year 2020). The library came from the immunoSEQ multiplex PCR assay. TCRdb retrieved this table from immuneACCESS and kept in-frame rearrangements only. Not all clones are present; in checked studies, unresolved V genes account for under half, and no reason is known for the remainder. The sample table contains 25,000 to 30,000 clones; only one count was recorded for approximately 92% of them. In total, the top ten clones hold about 45% of the sample. Sequenced sample: peripheral blood. Receptor source: a human donor with acute or convalescent COVID-19. The donor label of this sample is uncertain.

This chain joins TRBV7-2 and TRBJ2-6; 11 bases are a match to TRBD2. The CDR3 is made up of 17 amino acids. V was clipped by 4 bases and J by 0 bases; unmatched bases: 2. Germline V CDR1 and CDR2: SGHTA, FQGNSA. This CDR3 is CASSSSGGPSGANVLTF. In nucleotides, the CDR3 is TGTGCCAGCAGCTCTAGCGGGGGGCCCTCTGGGGCCAACGTCCTGACTTTC.

The chain carries TRBV3-1 (or the pseudogene TRBV3-2) and TRBJ2-7; TRBD2 matches 15 bases. V lost 5 bases, J lost 6 bases, and 5 bases stayed unmatched. Germline CDR1 is LGHDT and CDR2 is YNNKEL (reference sequence). This CDR3 has 15 amino acids. The CDR3, as DNA: TGTGCCAGCAGCTCTGGACTAGCGGGAGGGCCCGAGCAGTACTTC. Translation gives CASSSGLAGGPEQYF.

The chain has TRBV19 and TRBJ2-1; a weak D match, TRBD2 (6 bases). Trimming pared 0 bases from V and 6 bases from J, leaving 27 bases between. CDR1 LNHDA and CDR2 SQIVND come from the germline V gene (reference sequence). The CDR3 covers 20 residues. The CDR3 reads CASSIDRTSGRVSEGNEQFF. The CDR3, as DNA: TGTGCCAGTAGTATAGATCGGACTTCCGGGAGAGTTTCTGAAGGCAATGAGCAGTTCTTC.

The chain joins TRBV6-1 to TRBJ1-4; TRBD1 is a possible D gene (5 bases). The CDR3 consists of 15 residues. Trimming stripped 3 bases from V and 8 bases from J, with 16 bases between. From germline, CDR1 is MNHNS and CDR2 SASEGT. The CDR3: CASSETGEIYEKLFF. DNA of the CDR3: TGTGCCAGCAGTGAGACGGGGGAAATTTACGAAAAACTGTTTTTT.